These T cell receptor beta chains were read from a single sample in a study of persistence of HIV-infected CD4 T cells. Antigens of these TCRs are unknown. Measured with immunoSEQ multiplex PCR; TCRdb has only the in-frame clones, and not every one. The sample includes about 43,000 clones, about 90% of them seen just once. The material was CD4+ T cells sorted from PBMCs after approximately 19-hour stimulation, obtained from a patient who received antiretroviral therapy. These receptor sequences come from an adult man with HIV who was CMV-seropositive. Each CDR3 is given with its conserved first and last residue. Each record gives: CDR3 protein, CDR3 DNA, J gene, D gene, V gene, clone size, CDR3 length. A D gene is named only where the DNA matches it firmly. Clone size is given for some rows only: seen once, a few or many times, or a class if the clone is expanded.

CDR3 protein: CASSPLSFAPNTGELFF
CDR3 DNA: TGTGCCAGCTCACCACTGTCTTTTGCACCGAACACCGGGGAGCTGTTTTTT
J gene: TRBJ2-2
D gene: -
V gene: TRBV18
clone size: -
CDR3 length: 17

CDR3 protein: CASSPPTSNNEQFF
CDR3 DNA: TGTGCCAGCTCACCCCCGACTAGTAACAATGAGCAGTTCTTC
J gene: TRBJ2-1
D gene: -
V gene: TRBV18
clone size: -
CDR3 length: 14

CDR3 protein: CASRFKDRAPRGSPQHF
CDR3 DNA: TGTGCCAGCAGGTTCAAGGACAGGGCCCCACGGGGATCGCCCCAGCATTTT
J gene: TRBJ1-5
D gene: TRBD1
V gene: TRBV28
clone size: -
CDR3 length: 17

CDR3 protein: CASSLVRGGDNSPLHF
CDR3 DNA: TGCGCCAGCAGCTTGGTCCGAGGGGGAGATAATTCACCCCTCCACTTT
J gene: TRBJ1-6
D gene: -
V gene: TRBV5-1
clone size: -
CDR3 length: 16

CDR3 protein: CASSFGARGLSYNEQFF
CDR3 DNA: TGTGCCAGCAGTTTTGGTGCCAGGGGGTTATCCTACAATGAGCAGTTCTTC
J gene: TRBJ2-1
D gene: TRBD1
V gene: TRBV27
clone size: -
CDR3 length: 17

CDR3 protein: CASSWGGAQNEQYF
CDR3 DNA: TGTGCCAGCAGCTGGGGGGGGGCGCAGAACGAGCAGTACTTC
J gene: TRBJ2-7
D gene: -
V gene: TRBV7-2
clone size: once
CDR3 length: 14

CDR3 protein: CASSVTGGLTDTQYF
CDR3 DNA: TGTGCCAGCAGTGTTACCGGGGGCCTCACAGATACGCAGTATTTT
J gene: TRBJ2-3
D gene: -
V gene: TRBV2
clone size: -
CDR3 length: 15

CDR3 protein: CASSEDRVNTEAFF
CDR3 DNA: TGCGCCAGCAGTGAGGACAGGGTGAACACTGAAGCTTTCTTT
J gene: TRBJ1-1
D gene: TRBD1
V gene: TRBV10-1
clone size: few
CDR3 length: 14

CDR3 protein: CASSSAGENTEAFF
CDR3 DNA: TGTGCCAGCAGTTCCGCGGGGGAAAACACTGAAGCTTTCTTT
J gene: TRBJ1-1
D gene: -
V gene: TRBV6-1
clone size: -
CDR3 length: 14

CDR3 protein: CASSPRRGANTEAFF
CDR3 DNA: TGTGCCAGCAGTCCCCGGAGGGGGGCGAACACTGAAGCTTTCTTT
J gene: TRBJ1-1
D gene: -
V gene: TRBV6-5
clone size: once
CDR3 length: 15

CDR3 protein: CASSSGTVTFSSYNEQFF
CDR3 DNA: TGTGCCAGCAGTTCCGGGACTGTTACTTTTAGCTCCTACAATGAGCAGTTCTTC
J gene: TRBJ2-1
D gene: -
V gene: TRBV3-1/TRBV3-2
clone size: -
CDR3 length: 18

CDR3 protein: CATSDAGPEGEKLFF
CDR3 DNA: TGTGCCACCAGTGATGCGGGACCGGAGGGTGAAAAACTGTTTTTT
J gene: TRBJ1-4
D gene: -
V gene: TRBV24-1
clone size: few
CDR3 length: 15

CDR3 protein: CASRPQGAGQPQHF
CDR3 DNA: TGTGCCAGCAGGCCACAGGGGGCAGGACAGCCCCAGCATTTT
J gene: TRBJ1-5
D gene: TRBD1
V gene: TRBV6-5
clone size: -
CDR3 length: 14

CDR3 protein: CASSEQARGSGYF
CDR3 DNA: TGTGCCAGCAGTGAACAGGCTAGAGGTTCAGGTTACTTC
J gene: TRBJ2-7
D gene: -
V gene: TRBV6-1
clone size: -
CDR3 length: 13

CDR3 protein: CASRVGGPVYNEQFF
CDR3 DNA: TGTGCCAGCAGGGTCGGCGGGCCCGTGTACAATGAGCAGTTCTTC
J gene: TRBJ2-1
D gene: -
V gene: TRBV7-8
clone size: -
CDR3 length: 15

CDR3 protein: CASSPMVGREPNYGYTF
CDR3 DNA: TGTGCCAGCAGCCCAATGGTTGGGAGGGAACCCAACTATGGCTACACCTTC
J gene: TRBJ1-2
D gene: -
V gene: TRBV28
clone size: -
CDR3 length: 17

CDR3 protein: CASSLDLGQISRTIYF
CDR3 DNA: TGTGCCAGCAGCTTGGATCTGGGACAGATCAGCCGGACCATATATTTT
J gene: TRBJ1-3
D gene: TRBD1
V gene: TRBV5-5
clone size: -
CDR3 length: 16

CDR3 protein: CASSEANTEAFF
CDR3 DNA: TGCGCCAGCAGTGAGGCGAACACTGAAGCTTTCTTT
J gene: TRBJ1-1
D gene: -
V gene: TRBV10-2
clone size: -
CDR3 length: 12

CDR3 protein: CASSPGEESNQPQHF
CDR3 DNA: TGTGCCAGCAGTCCAGGGGAGGAGAGCAATCAGCCCCAGCATTTT
J gene: TRBJ1-5
D gene: -
V gene: TRBV28
clone size: -
CDR3 length: 15

CDR3 protein: CASSIAGGAGDTQYF
CDR3 DNA: TGTGCCAGTAGTATAGCGGGGGGGGCCGGGGATACGCAGTATTTT
J gene: TRBJ2-3
D gene: TRBD2
V gene: TRBV19
clone size: -
CDR3 length: 15

CDR3 protein: CASSSPGQLSGNTIYF
CDR3 DNA: TGTGCCAGCAGTTCTCCGGGACAGCTCTCTGGAAACACCATATATTTT
J gene: TRBJ1-3
D gene: TRBD1
V gene: TRBV28
clone size: -
CDR3 length: 16

CDR3 protein: CATSTRGRLSSYNEQFF
CDR3 DNA: TGTGCCACCAGCACCCGGGGTCGGCTTAGCTCCTACAATGAGCAGTTCTTC
J gene: TRBJ2-1
D gene: -
V gene: TRBV15
clone size: -
CDR3 length: 17

CDR3 protein: CASSRGGRGQPQHF
CDR3 DNA: TGTGCCAGCAGCCGGGGGGGGCGCGGGCAGCCCCAGCATTTT
J gene: TRBJ1-5
D gene: -
V gene: TRBV6-5
clone size: -
CDR3 length: 14

CDR3 protein: CASSPPAGIPGPGDEQYF
CDR3 DNA: TGTGCCAGCAGTCCCCCTGCCGGTATTCCGGGACCGGGGGACGAGCAGTACTTC
J gene: TRBJ2-7
D gene: -
V gene: TRBV28
clone size: once
CDR3 length: 18

CDR3 protein: CASSSAYLGTVGGNTIYF
CDR3 DNA: TGTGCCAGCAGTTCGGCTTACTTGGGGACAGTGGGAGGAAACACCATATATTTT
J gene: TRBJ1-3
D gene: TRBD1
V gene: TRBV27
clone size: -
CDR3 length: 18

CDR3 protein: CASSYLDQGYDTQYF
CDR3 DNA: TGTGCCAGCAGTTATTTGGACCAGGGATACGATACGCAGTATTTT
J gene: TRBJ2-3
D gene: -
V gene: TRBV6-2/TRBV6-3
clone size: -
CDR3 length: 15

CDR3 protein: CASSLVAKRITGELFF
CDR3 DNA: TGTGCCAGCAGCTTGGTCGCCAAGAGGATAACCGGGGAGCTGTTTTTT
J gene: TRBJ2-2
D gene: -
V gene: TRBV5-6
clone size: -
CDR3 length: 16

CDR3 protein: CASSYGRANTEAFF
CDR3 DNA: TGTGCCAGCAGTTATGGCAGGGCGAACACTGAAGCTTTCTTT
J gene: TRBJ1-1
D gene: -
V gene: TRBV6-5
clone size: -
CDR3 length: 14

CDR3 protein: CASSFRGNTEAFF
CDR3 DNA: TGTGCCAGCAGCTTTCGGGGGAACACTGAAGCTTTCTTT
J gene: TRBJ1-1
D gene: -
V gene: TRBV7-3
clone size: -
CDR3 length: 13

CDR3 protein: CASRLARGGRPDTQYF
CDR3 DNA: TGTGCAAGTCGCTTAGCGCGGGGGGGCCGTCCAGATACGCAGTATTTT
J gene: TRBJ2-3
D gene: -
V gene: TRBV12-2
clone size: -
CDR3 length: 16

CDR3 protein: CASSFYRGSYEQYF
CDR3 DNA: TGTGCCAGCAGTTTCTACAGGGGATCCTACGAGCAGTACTTC
J gene: TRBJ2-7
D gene: TRBD1
V gene: TRBV6-5
clone size: -
CDR3 length: 14

CDR3 protein: CASSTPQGRGANVLTF
CDR3 DNA: TGTGCCAGCAGCACACCGCAGGGGCGTGGGGCCAACGTCCTGACTTTC
J gene: TRBJ2-6
D gene: -
V gene: TRBV7-8
clone size: once
CDR3 length: 16

CDR3 protein: CASSLGGGLYNTEAFF
CDR3 DNA: TGTGCCAGCAGCTTGGGAGGAGGCCTTTACAACACTGAAGCTTTCTTT
J gene: TRBJ1-1
D gene: -
V gene: TRBV5-6
clone size: -
CDR3 length: 16

CDR3 protein: CASSYLDRSGDNEQFF
CDR3 DNA: TGTGCCAGCAGTTACCTCGACAGGAGTGGGGACAATGAGCAGTTCTTC
J gene: TRBJ2-1
D gene: -
V gene: TRBV6-2/TRBV6-3
clone size: -
CDR3 length: 16

CDR3 protein: CASSLTWSNQPQHF
CDR3 DNA: TGTGCCAGTAGTCTCACATGGAGCAATCAGCCCCAGCATTTT
J gene: TRBJ1-5
D gene: -
V gene: TRBV19
clone size: once
CDR3 length: 14

CDR3 protein: CASSRGGVNEKLFF
CDR3 DNA: TGTGCCAGCAGTCGGGGGGGTGTTAATGAAAAACTGTTTTTT
J gene: TRBJ1-4
D gene: -
V gene: TRBV3-1/TRBV3-2
clone size: -
CDR3 length: 14

CDR3 protein: CASSLPITGTENTEAFF
CDR3 DNA: TGTGCCAGTAGCCTACCGATAACCGGGACAGAGAACACTGAAGCTTTCTTT
J gene: TRBJ1-1
D gene: TRBD1
V gene: TRBV19
clone size: once
CDR3 length: 17

CDR3 protein: CASSPPGSSGANVLTF
CDR3 DNA: TGTGCCAGCTCACCACCGGGGAGCTCTGGGGCCAACGTCCTGACTTTC
J gene: TRBJ2-6
D gene: -
V gene: TRBV18
clone size: -
CDR3 length: 16

CDR3 protein: CASSVHLTGNTGELFF
CDR3 DNA: TGTGCCAGCAGCGTACATTTGACAGGGAACACCGGGGAGCTGTTTTTT
J gene: TRBJ2-2
D gene: -
V gene: TRBV9
clone size: once
CDR3 length: 16

CDR3 protein: CASSPPSGGYNEQFF
CDR3 DNA: TGTGCCAGCAGCCCCCCCAGCGGGGGGTATAATGAGCAGTTCTTC
J gene: TRBJ2-1
D gene: TRBD2
V gene: TRBV7-2
clone size: -
CDR3 length: 15

CDR3 protein: CASSKKGQGRGMNTEAFF
CDR3 DNA: TGTGCCAGCAGCAAAAAGGGACAGGGGAGGGGCATGAACACTGAAGCTTTCTTT
J gene: TRBJ1-1
D gene: TRBD1
V gene: TRBV7-9
clone size: -
CDR3 length: 18

CDR3 protein: CASSPIAGGLSYEQYF
CDR3 DNA: TGTGCCAGCAGCCCTATAGCGGGGGGCCTTTCCTACGAGCAGTACTTC
J gene: TRBJ2-7
D gene: TRBD2
V gene: TRBV3-1/TRBV3-2
clone size: -
CDR3 length: 16

CDR3 protein: CAARDNSYEQYF
CDR3 DNA: TGTGCCGCCCGGGACAACTCCTACGAGCAGTACTTC
J gene: TRBJ2-7
D gene: -
V gene: TRBV10-3
clone size: -
CDR3 length: 12

CDR3 protein: CASRRGTPADTQYF
CDR3 DNA: TGTGCCAGCAGGAGAGGGACCCCGGCAGATACGCAGTATTTT
J gene: TRBJ2-3
D gene: -
V gene: TRBV6-5
clone size: -
CDR3 length: 14

CDR3 protein: CASSRDRGLNTEAFF
CDR3 DNA: TGTGCCAGCAGTCGGGACAGGGGGTTGAACACTGAAGCTTTCTTT
J gene: TRBJ1-1
D gene: TRBD1
V gene: TRBV6-5
clone size: -
CDR3 length: 15

CDR3 protein: CATSRAGADTQYF
CDR3 DNA: TGTGCCACCAGTAGAGCGGGTGCAGATACGCAGTATTTT
J gene: TRBJ2-3
D gene: -
V gene: TRBV24-1
clone size: -
CDR3 length: 13

CDR3 protein: CASRTDRSGNTIYF
CDR3 DNA: TGTGCCAGTAGAACAGATCGCTCTGGAAACACCATATATTTT
J gene: TRBJ1-3
D gene: -
V gene: TRBV19
clone size: -
CDR3 length: 14

CDR3 protein: CATSVSDTQYF
CDR3 DNA: TGTGCCACCAGTGTCTCAGATACGCAGTATTTT
J gene: TRBJ2-3
D gene: -
V gene: TRBV24-1
clone size: -
CDR3 length: 11

CDR3 protein: CASSFASGASYNEQFF
CDR3 DNA: TGTGCCAGCAGCTTTGCTAGCGGGGCTTCCTACAATGAGCAGTTCTTC
J gene: TRBJ2-1
D gene: TRBD2
V gene: TRBV7-2
clone size: -
CDR3 length: 16

CDR3 protein: CASSEERGGELFF
CDR3 DNA: TGTGCCAGCAGTGAAGAACGGGGCGGGGAGCTGTTTTTT
J gene: TRBJ2-2
D gene: -
V gene: TRBV6-1
clone size: -
CDR3 length: 13